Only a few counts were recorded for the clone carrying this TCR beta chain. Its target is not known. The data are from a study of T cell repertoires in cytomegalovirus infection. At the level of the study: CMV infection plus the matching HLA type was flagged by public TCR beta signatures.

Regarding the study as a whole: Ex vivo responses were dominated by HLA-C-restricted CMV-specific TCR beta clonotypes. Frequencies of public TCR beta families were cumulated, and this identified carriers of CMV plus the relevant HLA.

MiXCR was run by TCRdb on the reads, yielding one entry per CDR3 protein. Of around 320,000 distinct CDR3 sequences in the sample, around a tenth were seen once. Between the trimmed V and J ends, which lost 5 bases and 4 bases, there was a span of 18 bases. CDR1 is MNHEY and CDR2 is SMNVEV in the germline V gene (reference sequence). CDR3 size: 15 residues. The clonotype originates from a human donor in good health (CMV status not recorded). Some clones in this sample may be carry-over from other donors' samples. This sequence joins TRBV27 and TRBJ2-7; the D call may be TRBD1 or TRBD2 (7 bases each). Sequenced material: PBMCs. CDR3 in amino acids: CASSQGLQGWYEQYF. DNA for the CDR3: TGTGCCAGCAGTCAGGGACTACAGGGGTGGTACGAGCAGTACTTC.